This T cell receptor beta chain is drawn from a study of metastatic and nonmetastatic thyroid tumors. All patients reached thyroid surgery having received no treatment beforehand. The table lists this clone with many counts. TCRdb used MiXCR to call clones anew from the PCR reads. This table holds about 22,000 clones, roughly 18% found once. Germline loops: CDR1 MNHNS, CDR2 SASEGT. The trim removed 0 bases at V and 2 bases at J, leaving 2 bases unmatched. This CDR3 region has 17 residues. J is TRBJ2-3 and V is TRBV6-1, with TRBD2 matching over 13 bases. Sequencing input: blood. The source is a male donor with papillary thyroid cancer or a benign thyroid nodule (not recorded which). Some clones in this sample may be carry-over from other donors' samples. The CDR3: CASSEAGLAGPTDTQYF. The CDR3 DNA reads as TGTGCCAGCAGTGAAGCGGGACTAGCGGGGCCCACAGATACGCAGTATTTT.